This T cell receptor beta chain was identified in a study of blood T cells in healthy people across ages. Primed by a sample-barcoded 5' primer and a J-beta primer mix, a second PCR proceeded for about 6 to 11 cycles. TCRdb re-called the 5' RACE reads with MiXCR, one entry per CDR3 protein. The sample yields around 700,000 distinct CDR3 sequences, around 25% seen once. The CDR3 has 17 amino acids. V was clipped by 4 bases and J by 4 bases; unmatched bases: 11. The germline V gene encodes CDR1 SGHRS and CDR2 YFSETQ. This clonotype was recorded a few times. These records were also assigned to another study, of T cells of mothers and their children.

Sequenced material: blood. The chain links TRBV5-1 to TRBJ2-4, with TRBD1 identical over 10 bases. The receptor comes from a boy younger than 18 in good health. This CDR3 is CASSDRDRGLIKNIQYF. DNA of the CDR3: TGCGCCAGCAGCGACCGGGACAGGGGTTTAATTAAAAACATTCAGTACTTC.